This T cell receptor (beta chain) emerged from a study of human T cells and chemical hapten exposure. The overall study: The study enrolled mostly female patients with alopecia areata, totalis or universalis.

The table lists this clonotype with many counts. The CDR3 covers 16 residues. CDR1 is LGHNA, CDR2 YSLEER, per germline. Trimming cost V 1 base and J 6 bases; bases outside gene matches: 6. TCRdb re-derived calls from the RACE reads in MiXCR, one entry per CDR3 protein. The sample lists some 80,000 distinct CDR3 sequences; about 10% were seen once. The sample's time point: patch test 1, 2 weeks after DPC sensitization. Stated treatment: therapeutic diphenylcyclopropenone sensitization with weekly scalp DPC. Sequences were derived from whole blood, sampled in connection with sensitization to the hapten diphenylcyclopropenone (DPC). The receptor comes from a woman aged 45 to 65 with alopecia areata. Some clones in this sample may be carry-over from other donors' samples. The chain combines TRBV4-3 with TRBJ2-1; 10 bases line up with TRBD2. CDR3 in amino acids: CASSQVSGGPLNEQFF. The CDR3, as DNA: TGCGCCAGCAGCCAAGTTAGCGGGGGGCCCCTCAATGAGCAGTTCTTC.